This entry concerns a single T cell receptor beta chain. The data were obtained in a study of blood T cell repertoires in COVID-19. Study-level information: COVID-19 samples collected from the United States, Italy and Spain covered acute and convalescent phases. Sources were T cells, B-cell-depleted T cells, or PBMCs; the material itself was cDNA or gDNA.

CDR3 size: 16 residues. The V end was cut by 2 bases, the J end by 5 bases, with 16 bases between. Germline V lookup: CDR1 LNHNV, CDR2 YYDKDF (reference sequence). Original processing notes: Cell counts per sample came from amplifying reference gene primers. The table came from immunoSEQ multiplex PCR; TCRdb's copy has only in-frame clones and leaves some out. V and J calls and clone size follow that table, whereas D and trimming were derived from the DNA. Among approximately 210,000 clones listed, roughly 90% were seen once. The sequenced sample was peripheral blood. This chain links TRBV15 with TRBJ2-1; D not certain. The sequence came from a woman between 70 and 85 years old with acute or convalescent COVID-19. The CDR3 here is CATSRFHGSTHNEQFF. CDR3 DNA: TGTGCCACCAGCAGATTTCACGGGTCCACTCACAATGAGCAGTTCTTC.